These 28 T cell receptor beta chains originate from one sample sequenced in a study of OX40 agonist ivuxolimab in advanced cancers. Only in-frame clones appear in the TCRdb table, and some are missing; sequencing was by immunoSEQ multiplex PCR. The table lists 83,000 or so clones, about 80% of them singletons. The sequenced sample was CD4+ or CD8+ T cells sorted from blood, obtained in a trial of the OX40 agonist ivuxolimab. The receptors were sampled from an adult with an advanced solid tumor such as melanoma, head and neck, liver or kidney cancer.

This clone has a handful of counts. The chain carries TRBV2 and TRBJ1-1; no clear D gene. With 2 bases removed from V and 1 base from J, the gap between germline ends came to 8 bases. Germline lookup yields CDR1 SNHLY and CDR2 FYNNEI. The CDR3 contains 14 residues. The DNA for the CDR3 is TGTGCCAGCAGTGAAAGGACGTCGAACACTGAAGCTTTCTTT. The encoded protein is CASSERTSNTEAFF.

The chain joins TRBV19 to TRBJ1-5; possibly TRBD1 for D (6 bases). V was trimmed by 1 base and J by 1 base, leaving 11 bases between them. CDR1 and CDR2 (germline): LNHDA, SQIVND (reference sequence). The CDR3 spans 16 residues. CDR3 in amino acids: CASSIGRGGSNQPQHF. The CDR3 DNA reads as TGTGCCAGTAGTATAGGGAGGGGGGGCAGCAATCAGCCCCAGCATTTT.

J is TRBJ1-4 and V is TRBV6-1; D ambiguous. V gave up 2 bases and J gave up 4 bases, with 5 bases separating them. The CDR3 is made up of 13 amino acids. The germline V gene has CDR1 MNHNS and CDR2 SASEGT. CDR3 in DNA: TGTGCCAGCAGTGAAAACTATAATGAAAAACTGTTTTTT. It specifies CASSENYNEKLFF.

The chain carries TRBV30 and TRBJ1-1, with D maybe TRBD1 (5 bases). Germline-derived CDR1 and CDR2 are GTSNPN and SVGIG (reference sequence). The CDR3 spans 17 residues. Trimming stripped 8 bases from V and 4 bases from J, with 29 bases between. For the CDR3, the DNA is TGTGCCGCCCCTCCGACCGGGACCCTTGTTCATGGCACTGAAGCTTTCTTT. Encoded protein: CAAPPTGTLVHGTEAFF.

The chain recombines TRBV28 with TRBJ1-1; a possible D gene is TRBD1 (5 bases). V lost 5 bases and J 5 bases, leaving 9 bases between the germline ends. Germline V gene lookup returns CDR1 MDHEN and CDR2 SYDVKM. The CDR3 contains 12 residues. The CDR3 spells CASSLRETEAFF. Here the CDR3 DNA reads TGTGCCAGCAGTCTCAGGGAAACTGAAGCTTTCTTT.

This clone was observed a few times. The chain carries TRBV29-1 and TRBJ1-1; D unclear. Germline CDR1 and CDR2: SQVTM and ANQGSEA. CDR3 length: 11 amino acids. Deletions cut 7 bases from V and 7 bases from J, with 13 bases between. The CDR3 protein is CSAATAIEAFF. As DNA, the CDR3 is TGCAGCGCCGCTACGGCAATTGAAGCTTTCTTT.

This chain uses TRBV5-1 with TRBJ2-7, with 7 bases lining up with TRBD1. The junction had 10 bases not matched to a gene; V was cut back by 0 bases and J by 4 bases. Germline CDR1 reads SGHRS; CDR2 reads YFSETQ. This CDR3 comprises 16 residues. CDR3 amino acids: CASSLGSETGIYEQYF. CDR3 nucleotides: TGCGCCAGCAGCTTGGGATCCGAGACAGGGATTTACGAGCAGTACTTC.

The V and J genes are TRBV13 and TRBJ2-4; D gene uncertain. Trimming left V 6 bases short and J 1 base short, with 28 bases between. Germline assignment: CDR1 PRHDT and CDR2 FYEKMQ (reference sequence). This CDR3 is built from 20 residues. In DNA, the CDR3 is TGTGCCAGCAGTTACTTAACCCCCTTTGGAGTTGCCGTGGCCAAAAACATTCAGTACTTC. Translation gives CASSYLTPFGVAVAKNIQYF.

The V gene is TRBV11-2, the J gene TRBJ2-5; maybe TRBD1 (5 bases). V was clipped by 4 bases and J by 2 bases, with 23 bases between them. Germline V CDR1 and CDR2: SGHAT, FQNNGV. The CDR3 contains 18 residues. The CDR3 here is CASSSRTQPRQAQETQYF. CDR3 DNA: TGTGCCAGCAGCTCCCGGACACAACCCCGCCAAGCGCAAGAGACCCAGTACTTC.

The chain has TRBV19 and TRBJ1-1, with a tentative D call TRBD1 (6 bases). From germline, CDR1 is LNHDA and CDR2 SQIVND (reference sequence). Trimming left V 7 bases short and J 0 bases short, with 12 bases between. This CDR3 contains 14 residues. This chain's CDR3 is CASTTGHLNTEAFF. The CDR3 region has the DNA TGTGCCAGTACTACGGGACATCTGAACACTGAAGCTTTCTTT.

This clone was seen just once. J is TRBJ2-2 and V is TRBV5-4; 9 positions match TRBD1. Trimming cost V 4 bases and J 4 bases; bases outside gene matches: 8. This CDR3 spans 16 amino acids. Germline V CDR1 and CDR2: SGHNT, YYREEE (reference sequence). This CDR3 reads CASSQSSTGGTGELFF. CDR3 sequence (DNA): TGTGCCAGCAGCCAAAGCTCGACAGGGGGCACCGGGGAGCTGTTTTTT.

The chain recombines TRBV7-9 with TRBJ2-7; D is tentatively TRBD1 or TRBD2 (6 bases each). The length of the CDR3 is 17 residues. Trimming cost V 1 base and J 3 bases, with 19 bases left between them. The V gene's germline CDR1 is SEHNR and CDR2 FQNEAQ (reference sequence). The CDR3, as DNA: TGTGCCAGCAGCTTAGTTGGGGGCACAAAGGGGGGCTACGAGCAGTACTTC. It specifies CASSLVGGTKGGYEQYF.

The chain is built from TRBV10-1 and TRBJ2-1, with D possibly TRBD1 on 6 matching bases. Trimming removed 2 bases at V and 8 bases at J, with 13 bases between. The V gene's germline CDR1 is WNHNN and CDR2 SYGVQD (reference sequence). There are 14 residues in the CDR3. The CDR3 loop reads CASSEGGPKDEQFF. CDR3 nucleotides: TGCGCCAGCAGTGAGGGGGGCCCGAAGGATGAGCAGTTCTTC.

This chain uses TRBV30 with TRBJ2-7; D is unclear. Trimming took off 4 bases at V and 3 bases at J, with 10 bases between the two ends. Germline V gives CDR1 GTSNPN, CDR2 SVGIG (reference sequence). The CDR3 sequence is 12 residues long. Here the CDR3 reads CAWTGADYEQYF. CDR3 DNA: TGTGCCTGGACAGGAGCTGACTACGAGCAGTACTTC. Drawing the rest from reference TRBV30 and TRBJ2-7, the complete variable domain is SQTIHQWPATLVQPVGSPLSLECTVEGTSNPNLYWYRQAAGRGLQLLFYSVGIGQISSEVPQNLSASRPQDRQFILSSKKLLLSDSGFYLCAWTGADYEQYFGPGTRLTVT.

This chain joins TRBV7-8 and TRBJ2-5; TRBD1 is a possible D gene (8 bases). The DNA end lines up better with TRBJ2-7; the J call may be wrong. This CDR3 is built from 16 residues. Germline V gives CDR1 SGHVS, CDR2 FQNEAQ. DNA for the CDR3: TGTGCCAGCAGCTCACAGGGGGGACTAATTGTACACGAGCAGTACTTC. This encodes CASSSQGGLIVHEQYF.

The chain links TRBV7-3 to TRBJ2-1; 10 bases are shared with TRBD2. CDR3 length: 14 residues. Germline CDR1 and CDR2: SGHTA and FQGTGA. The V and J ends lost 6 bases and 7 bases, in that order; junction bases with no gene match: 6. DNA of the CDR3: TGTGCCAGCAGTCTCCTAGCGGGGGCTAATGAGCAGTTCTTC. This encodes CASSLLAGANEQFF.

The chain links TRBV7-9 to TRBJ1-4; TRBD1 matches at 8 bases. Losses at the gene ends were 5 bases for V and 6 bases for J; bases not matched to a gene: 11. There are 16 residues in the CDR3. Germline CDR1 is SEHNR and CDR2 is FQNEAQ (reference sequence). CDR3 region: CASSLIQGAGDEKLFF. Written as DNA, the CDR3 is TGTGCCAGCAGCCTTATTCAGGGGGCCGGGGATGAAAAACTGTTTTTT.

The rearrangement links TRBV7-9 to TRBJ1-3; D may be TRBD1 (6 bases). V lost 5 bases and J lost 0, with 14 bases in between. Germline V gives CDR1 SEHNR, CDR2 FQNEAQ (reference sequence). The CDR3 runs to 16 residues. The CDR3 DNA reads as TGTGCCAGCAGCCTTTGGACAGCCAACTCTGGAAACACCATATATTTT. As protein: CASSLWTANSGNTIYF.

The V gene is TRBV10-1, the J gene TRBJ2-7; tentatively, D is TRBD2 (5 bases). The germline gives CDR1 WNHNN, CDR2 SYGVQD (reference sequence). The CDR3 has 11 residues. The V gene lost 6 bases and the J gene lost 4 bases, with 7 bases spanning the gap. The CDR3, as DNA: TGCGCCAGCAGAGAGGGATACGAGCAGTACTTC. Translating gives CASREGYEQYF.

The chain links TRBV23-1 to TRBJ1-1, with TRBD1 as a possible D gene (6 bases). TRBV23-1 is an open reading frame, and its role is uncertain. The V and J ends lost 0 bases and 1 base respectively, with 9 bases between them. The CDR3 runs 15 residues. CDR3 bases: TGCGCCAGCAGTCAATCCGAGGGGGGGAACACTGAAGCTTTCTTT. Translation: CASSQSEGGNTEAFF.

The chain uses TRBV4-1 and TRBJ1-6; the match to TRBD1 covers 10 bases. The J segment lost 11 bases and the V segment lost 4 bases, leaving 11 bases of the junction unmatched. This CDR3 spans 16 amino acids. Per germline, CDR1 MGHRA and CDR2 YSYEKL. CDR3 amino acids: CASSRPPGQGLTPLHF. In nucleotides, the CDR3 is TGCGCCAGCAGCCGTCCTCCGGGACAGGGGTTGACACCCCTCCACTTT.

The chain carries TRBV2 and TRBJ2-5, with a weak D call TRBD1 (6 bases). In germline, CDR1 is SNHLY, CDR2 FYNNEI. V was clipped by 6 bases and J by 9 bases, with 17 bases between them. The CDR3 covers 13 residues. The CDR3 spells CASRRQVSVAQYF. CDR3 in DNA: TGTGCCAGCAGGAGACAGGTCTCGGTGGCCCAGTACTTC.

J is TRBJ2-4 and V is TRBV6-6; D may correspond to TRBD1 or TRBD2 (5 bases each). CDR1 is MNHNY and CDR2 is SVGAGI in the germline V gene (reference sequence). CDR3 length equals 15 residues. V lost 6 bases and J 7 bases, leaving 19 bases between the germline ends. CDR3 DNA: TGTGCCAGCAGCGCGCCCTGGCAGGGAGACAACATTCAGTACTTC. Translation gives CASSAPWQGDNIQYF.

This chain uses TRBV5-1 with TRBJ2-1; possibly TRBD1 for D (5 bases). The CDR3 is 14 amino acids. CDR1 is SGHRS, CDR2 YFSETQ, per germline. Deletions cut 4 bases from V and 5 bases from J, with 13 bases between. The DNA of the CDR3 is TGCGCCAGCAGCCAGGAAGGACAACACAATGAGCAGTTCTTC. Its translation: CASSQEGQHNEQFF.

This clone occurred once. The J gene is TRBJ1-4, the V gene TRBV2; 7 bases match TRBD1. Germline CDR1 reads SNHLY; CDR2 reads FYNNEI. V was pared by 10 bases and J by 5 bases, with 7 bases of the junction left unmatched. The CDR3 runs 13 residues. CDR3 nucleotides: TGTGCCACCCGGACAGGCGTAAATGAAAAACTGTTTTTT. Translated: CATRTGVNEKLFF.

V is TRBV4-2 and J is TRBJ2-5; D not certain. This CDR3 has 14 residues. Germline CDR1 reads LGHNA; CDR2 reads YNFKEQ. Deletions cut 0 bases from V and 1 base from J, with 6 bases between. CDR3 amino acids: CASSQEPIQETQYF. The DNA for the CDR3 is TGTGCCAGCAGCCAAGAGCCGATCCAAGAGACCCAGTACTTC.

The CDR3 coding sequence is TGTGCCAGCAGGTCACAGGGAACTGGCTACACCTTC. The encoded protein is CASRSQGTGYTF. The rearrangement links TRBV7-9 to TRBJ1-2, with a possible D match to TRBD1 (6 bases). Deletions cut 6 bases from V and 7 bases from J, with 12 bases between. Germline loops: CDR1 SEHNR, CDR2 FQNEAQ (reference sequence). The CDR3 loop spans 12 amino acids.

On this clone: Relative to the germline gene, one junction end is altered; a read error may explain this. V usage is TRBV29-1 and J usage is TRBJ2-5; 9 bases are a match to TRBD1. The germline V gene has CDR1 SQVTM and CDR2 ANQGSEA. This CDR3 has 14 amino acids. The CDR3 sequence is CSLELGTGTETQYF. As DNA, the CDR3 is TGCAGCCTTGAACTAGGGACAGGGACAGAGACCCAGTACTTC.